A selection of T cell receptor beta chains follows, all from one sample in a study of blood T cell repertoires in COVID-19. Assay used: immunoSEQ multiplex PCR; TCRdb lists only in-frame clones, some missing. The sample includes 130,000 or so clones, roughly four fifths seen only once; the top ten take more than 10%. The sequenced sample consisted of peripheral blood. The receptors derive from an older woman with acute or convalescent COVID-19. The conserved cysteine and the conserved F or W are not part of the CDR3 here.

j_gene: TRBJ1-1
len: 10
v_gene: TRBV9
CDR3aa: ASSVGASEAF

j_gene: TRBJ2-7
len: 12
v_gene: TRBV3-1/TRBV3-2
CDR3aa: ASSDRGSLYEQY

j_gene: TRBJ2-7
len: 13
v_gene: TRBV9
CDR3aa: ASSVEDSSLYEQY

j_gene: TRBJ2-7
len: 15
v_gene: TRBV19
CDR3aa: ASTHGGTPRSLYEQY

j_gene: TRBJ2-7
len: 16
v_gene: TRBV5-1
CDR3aa: ASSLARARGLSAYEQY

j_gene: TRBJ2-1
len: 13
v_gene: TRBV5-1
CDR3aa: ASSSLTGPYNEQF

j_gene: TRBJ1-2
len: 14
v_gene: TRBV10-3
CDR3aa: AISELGTGQNYGYT

j_gene: TRBJ2-2
len: 13
v_gene: TRBV5-1
CDR3aa: ASSLTGDITGELF

j_gene: TRBJ1-2
len: 12
v_gene: TRBV7-9
CDR3aa: ASSLGGQGLGYT

j_gene: TRBJ2-2
len: 15
v_gene: TRBV27
CDR3aa: ASRPDRGQPNTGELF

j_gene: TRBJ2-2
len: 15
v_gene: TRBV11-1
CDR3aa: ASSLASGVTPTGELF

j_gene: TRBJ1-3
len: 15
v_gene: TRBV7-9
CDR3aa: ASSLASGIFSGNTIY

j_gene: TRBJ1-2
len: 14
v_gene: TRBV27
CDR3aa: ASSSTYDRGNYGYT

j_gene: TRBJ2-5
len: 12
v_gene: TRBV27
CDR3aa: ASSQNRGRETQY

j_gene: TRBJ2-1
len: 11
v_gene: TRBV29-1
CDR3aa: SVGQGAGNEQF

j_gene: TRBJ2-3
len: 18
v_gene: TRBV18
CDR3aa: ASSPDPGGGAWLWTDTQY

j_gene: TRBJ1-4
len: 13
v_gene: TRBV10-3
CDR3aa: AISGGTGGNEKLF

j_gene: TRBJ2-7
len: 13
v_gene: TRBV14
CDR3aa: ASSHGKQGRYEQY

j_gene: TRBJ1-2
len: 12
v_gene: TRBV6-5
CDR3aa: ASSYLQNEVGYT

j_gene: TRBJ1-5
len: 13
v_gene: TRBV4-1
CDR3aa: ASSQDLSGNQPQH

j_gene: TRBJ1-1
len: 12
v_gene: TRBV27
CDR3aa: ASSPLGGTTEAF

j_gene: TRBJ2-1
len: 10
v_gene: TRBV14
CDR3aa: ASSLYRAEQF

j_gene: TRBJ1-2
len: 15
v_gene: TRBV6-6
CDR3aa: ASSPSFGTATSYGYT

j_gene: TRBJ2-1
len: 14
v_gene: TRBV6-2/TRBV6-3
CDR3aa: ASSPRGTSGYNEQF

j_gene: TRBJ2-1
len: 11
v_gene: TRBV2
CDR3aa: ASQGGLDNEQF

j_gene: TRBJ2-2
len: 14
v_gene: TRBV5-4
CDR3aa: ASSEELWGQPGELF

j_gene: TRBJ1-4
len: 12
v_gene: TRBV6-5
CDR3aa: ASSILSTNEKLF

j_gene: TRBJ2-1
len: 13
v_gene: TRBV5-4
CDR3aa: ASRTRDGNYNEQF

j_gene: TRBJ2-2
len: 11
v_gene: TRBV12-3/TRBV12-4
CDR3aa: ASSRGRAGELF

j_gene: TRBJ1-2
len: 12
v_gene: TRBV6-5
CDR3aa: ASRSDRGLFGYT

j_gene: TRBJ2-3
len: 14
v_gene: TRBV5-1
CDR3aa: ASSYGRGGRTDTQY

j_gene: TRBJ1-4
len: 12
v_gene: TRBV6-5
CDR3aa: ASSYTETGEKLF

j_gene: TRBJ1-2
len: 13
v_gene: TRBV7-8
CDR3aa: ASSLAPTGDYGYT

j_gene: TRBJ1-2
len: 10
v_gene: TRBV19
CDR3aa: AGGGRDYGYT

j_gene: TRBJ1-3
len: 12
v_gene: TRBV5-1
CDR3aa: ASSLGDSGNTIY

j_gene: TRBJ2-1
len: 13
v_gene: TRBV18
CDR3aa: ASSPPSGGGDEQF

j_gene: TRBJ1-2
len: 14
v_gene: TRBV25-1
CDR3aa: ASSEFYRTGGYGYT

j_gene: TRBJ1-5
len: 12
v_gene: TRBV5-1
CDR3aa: ASSAGGGDQPQH

j_gene: TRBJ2-7
len: 10
v_gene: TRBV6-1
CDR3aa: ASSEYYYEQY

j_gene: TRBJ1-2
len: 10
v_gene: TRBV27
CDR3aa: ASSFGGRVYT

j_gene: TRBJ1-2
len: 14
v_gene: TRBV11-2
CDR3aa: ASSSPQGAVIDGYT

j_gene: TRBJ1-1
len: 13
v_gene: TRBV30
CDR3aa: AWREISYRGDEAF

j_gene: TRBJ2-5
len: 12
v_gene: TRBV11-2
CDR3aa: ASSPSLVQETQY

j_gene: TRBJ2-1
len: 14
v_gene: TRBV5-4
CDR3aa: ASSSEQGALYNEQF

j_gene: TRBJ2-1
len: 12
v_gene: TRBV5-1
CDR3aa: ASSTGTGNNEQF

j_gene: TRBJ1-2
len: 11
v_gene: TRBV2
CDR3aa: ASRGDSYYGYT